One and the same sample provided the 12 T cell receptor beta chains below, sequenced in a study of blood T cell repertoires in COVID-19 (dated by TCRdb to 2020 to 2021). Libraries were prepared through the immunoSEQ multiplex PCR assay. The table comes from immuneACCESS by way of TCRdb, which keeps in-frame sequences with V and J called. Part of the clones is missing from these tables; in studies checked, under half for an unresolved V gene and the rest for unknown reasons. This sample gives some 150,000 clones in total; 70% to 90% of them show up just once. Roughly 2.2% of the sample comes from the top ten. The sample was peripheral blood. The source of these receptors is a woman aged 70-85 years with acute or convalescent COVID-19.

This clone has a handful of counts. Written as DNA, the CDR3 is TGTGCCAGCAGTGACAGTCGGACAAATCAGCCCCAGCATTTT. The encoded protein is CASSDSRTNQPQHF. The chain recombines TRBV25-1 with TRBJ1-5; D perhaps matches TRBD1 (5 bases). Germline V gene sequence: CDR1 MGHDK, CDR2 SYGVNS. The germline V and J ends were trimmed by 3 bases and 4 bases, with 10 bases remaining between them. The CDR3 is 14 amino acids.

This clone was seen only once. This CDR3 is CASSRGGNYGYTF. The CDR3 DNA reads TGTGCCAGCAGCCGCGGAGGGAACTATGGCTACACCTTC. The gene calls are TRBV5-4 and TRBJ1-2, with D uncertain. Trimming pared 4 bases from V and 2 bases from J, leaving 9 bases between. This CDR3 has 13 amino acids. CDR1 is SGHNT and CDR2 is YYREEE in the germline V gene (reference sequence).

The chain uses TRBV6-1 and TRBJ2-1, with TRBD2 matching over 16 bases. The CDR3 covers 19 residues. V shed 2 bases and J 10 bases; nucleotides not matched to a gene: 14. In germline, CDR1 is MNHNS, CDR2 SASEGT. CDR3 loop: CASSENPPGLAGGRWEQFF. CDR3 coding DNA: TGTGCCAGCAGTGAAAACCCACCGGGACTAGCGGGGGGGCGTTGGGAGCAGTTCTTC.

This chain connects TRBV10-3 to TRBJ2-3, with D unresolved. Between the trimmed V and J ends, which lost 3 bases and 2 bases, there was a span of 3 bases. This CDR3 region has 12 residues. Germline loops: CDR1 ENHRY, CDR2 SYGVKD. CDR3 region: CAISDYTDTQYF. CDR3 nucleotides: TGTGCCATCAGTGATTACACAGATACGCAGTATTTT.

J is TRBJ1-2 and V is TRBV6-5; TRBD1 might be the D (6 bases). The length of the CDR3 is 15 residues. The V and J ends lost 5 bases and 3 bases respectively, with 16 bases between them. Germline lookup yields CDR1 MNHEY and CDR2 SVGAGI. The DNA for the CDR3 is TGTGCCAGCAGTCCCCAGAGGGGGGGCGACTATGGCTACACCTTC. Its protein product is CASSPQRGGDYGYTF.

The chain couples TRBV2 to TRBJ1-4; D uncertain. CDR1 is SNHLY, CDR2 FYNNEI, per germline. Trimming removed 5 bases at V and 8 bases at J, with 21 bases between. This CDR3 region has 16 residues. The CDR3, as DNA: TGTGCCAGCAGTACACGAGGGCCGGGTATGGGGGAAAAACTGTTTTTT. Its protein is CASSTRGPGMGEKLFF. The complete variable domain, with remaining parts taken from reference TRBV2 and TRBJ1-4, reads EPEVTQTPSHQVTQMGQEVILRCVPISNHLYFYWYRQILGQKVEFLVSFYNNEISEKSEIFDDQFSVERPDGSNFTLKIRSTKLEDSAMYFCASSTRGPGMGEKLFFGSGTQLSVL.

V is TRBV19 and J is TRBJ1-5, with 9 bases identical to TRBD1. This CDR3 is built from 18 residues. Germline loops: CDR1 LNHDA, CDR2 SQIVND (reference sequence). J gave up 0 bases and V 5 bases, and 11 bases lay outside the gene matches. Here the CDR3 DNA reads TGTGCCAGTAGTTCTTGGGGACAGGGAACCTTTAGCAATCAGCCCCAGCATTTT. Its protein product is CASSSWGQGTFSNQPQHF. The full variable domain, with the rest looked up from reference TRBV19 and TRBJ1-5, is DGGITQSPKYLFRKEGQNVTLSCEQNLNHDAMYWYRQDPGQGLRLIYYSQIVNDFQKGDIAEGYSVSREKKESFPLTVTSAQKNPTAFYLCASSSWGQGTFSNQPQHFGDGTRLSIL.

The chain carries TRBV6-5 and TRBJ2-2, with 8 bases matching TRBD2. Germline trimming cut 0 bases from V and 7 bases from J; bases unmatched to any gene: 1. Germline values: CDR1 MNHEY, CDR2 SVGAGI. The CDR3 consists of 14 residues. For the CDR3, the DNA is TGTGCCAGCAGTTACTCGAGCGGGGGCGGGGAGCTGTTTTTT. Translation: CASSYSSGGGELFF.

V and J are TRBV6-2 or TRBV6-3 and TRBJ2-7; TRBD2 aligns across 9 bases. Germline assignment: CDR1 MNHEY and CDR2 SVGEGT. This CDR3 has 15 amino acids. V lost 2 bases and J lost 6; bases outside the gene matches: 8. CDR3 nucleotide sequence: TGTGCCAGCAGTTACCCCCGTGAGCGGGGGGCCGAGCAGTACTTC. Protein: CASSYPRERGAEQYF.

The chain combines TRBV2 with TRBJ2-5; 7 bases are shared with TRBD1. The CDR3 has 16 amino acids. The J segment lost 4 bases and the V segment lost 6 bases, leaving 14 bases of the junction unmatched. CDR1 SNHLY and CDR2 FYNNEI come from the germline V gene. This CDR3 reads CASSLRLDREGETQYF. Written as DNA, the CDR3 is TGTGCCAGCAGCCTACGACTCGACAGGGAAGGAGAGACCCAGTACTTC.

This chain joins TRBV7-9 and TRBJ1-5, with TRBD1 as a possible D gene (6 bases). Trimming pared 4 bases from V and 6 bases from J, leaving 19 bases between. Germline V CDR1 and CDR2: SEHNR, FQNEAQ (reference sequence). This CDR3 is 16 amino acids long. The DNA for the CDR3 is TGTGCCAGCAGCTCTGGTCCCTCAGGGGAAGGTCAGCCCCAGCATTTT. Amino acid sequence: CASSSGPSGEGQPQHF.

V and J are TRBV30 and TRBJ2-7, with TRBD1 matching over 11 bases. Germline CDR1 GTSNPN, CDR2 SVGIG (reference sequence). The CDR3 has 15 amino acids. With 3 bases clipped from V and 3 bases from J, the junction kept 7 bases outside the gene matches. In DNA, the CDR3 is TGTGCCTGGAGCGGGGACAGGGGGAGAGTCTACGAGCAGTACTTC. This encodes CAWSGDRGRVYEQYF.